This note documents a single TCR beta chain sequence. Only in-frame clones appear in the TCRdb table, and some are missing; sequencing was by immunoSEQ multiplex PCR. The sample holds more than 150,000 clones, nearly 85% seen once. V was clipped by 3 bases and J by 3 bases; unmatched bases: 5. The length of the CDR3 is 15 residues. CDR1 is SGDLS and CDR2 is YYNGEE in the germline V gene. The sample originates from a study of blood T cell repertoires in COVID-19. Overall study context: The origin of the acute and convalescent COVID-19 samples was the United States, Italy and Spain.

The gene calls are TRBV9 and TRBJ2-7, with TRBD2 matching over 11 bases. Material for sequencing was peripheral blood. This receptor was taken from a woman in her twenties or thirties with acute or convalescent COVID-19. CDR3 protein: CASSGPTSGVYEQYF. The DNA of the CDR3 is TGTGCCAGCAGCGGCCCGACTAGCGGGGTCTACGAGCAGTACTTC.